The rows below give T cell receptor beta chains drawn from one sample of a study of T-cell memory formation after mild COVID-19. Each CDR3 protein is one row after TCRdb ran MiXCR on the 5' RACE reads. The data contain around 200,000 distinct CDR3 sequences, approximately 10% of them singletons. Material for sequencing was PBMCs or a T cell subset sorted from them (not recorded which). The receptors come from a young man who had mild COVID-19 (a few samples of this study predate the infection). Cell type and time point are not known. Both conserved end residues are part of each CDR3. Fields, in order: clone size, D gene, V gene, J gene, CDR3 protein, CDR3 DNA. The D gene is left open where the match is weak. The size entry is marked missing in some rows and otherwise reads once, few, many or a size class.

few,-,TRBV7-3,TRBJ2-5,CASSTGWGSKTQYF,TGTGCCAGCAGCACCGGTTGGGGGTCGAAGACCCAGTACTTC
many,-,TRBV27,TRBJ2-3,CASRINPLASTQYF,TGTGCCAGCAGAATAAACCCCTTGGCGTCTACGCAGTATTTT
few,-,TRBV28,TRBJ1-2,CASSLHRTPYGYTF,TGTGCCAGCAGTTTGCACAGAACCCCTTATGGCTACACCTTC
-,-,TRBV2,TRBJ2-1,CASAGSGYNEQLF,TGTGCCAGCGCAGGGTCTGGGTACAATGAGCAGTTATTC
few,-,TRBV4-3,TRBJ2-5,CASSQGQRGETQYF,TGCGCCAGCAGCCAAGGGCAGCGTGGAGAGACCCAGTACTTC
-,TRBD1,TRBV4-2,TRBJ1-2,CASSQRPWGTEGKNGYTF,TGTGCCAGCAGCCAACGCCCTTGGGGGACAGAGGGGAAGAATGGCTACACCTTC
many,-,TRBV27,TRBJ2-7,CASRSTGSYEQYF,TGTGCCAGCAGGTCGACAGGTTCCTACGAGCAGTACTTC
-,-,TRBV20-1,TRBJ2-6,CSARGPTRFWANVLTF,TGCAGTGCTAGAGGTCCGACACGTTTCTGGGCCAACGTCCTGACTTTC
many,-,TRBV9,TRBJ2-1,CASSPRGAAYNEQFF,TGTGCCAGCAGCCCTCGGGGTGCGGCGTACAATGAGCAGTTCTTC
-,TRBD1,TRBV12-3/TRBV12-4,TRBJ2-3,CASTETGTGALGTQYF,TGTGCCAGCACCGAGACCGGGACAGGGGCCCTCGGTACGCAGTATTTT
-,TRBD1,TRBV27,TRBJ1-1,CASSRQGGTGAFF,TGTGCCAGCAGTCGACAGGGGGGAACGGGGGCTTTCTTT
-,TRBD1,TRBV20-1,TRBJ2-7,CSARAPWGTGPYEQYF,TGCAGTGCTAGAGCCCCGTGGGGGACAGGGCCCTACGAGCAGTACTTC
many,-,TRBV12-3/TRBV12-4,TRBJ1-1,CASSFSGGYYTEAFF,TGTGCCAGCAGTTTTTCTGGAGGCTATTACACTGAAGCTTTCTTT
few,-,TRBV27,TRBJ2-7,CASSPGVGGSGQYF,TGTGCCAGCAGTCCGGGGGTAGGGGGAAGCGGGCAGTACTTC